This TCR beta chain stems from a study of T cells in women clearing cervical HPV infection. Clones were read by immunoSEQ multiplex PCR, and TCRdb kept only the in-frame ones, dropping some. Seen in this sample are roughly 40,000 clones; the ten most common clones hold 4.5% to 6%. A word on this clone: The CDR3 extends 3 residues past the end of the read, so its final part is completed from the germline J gene.

This CDR3 has 16 amino acids. Germline loops: CDR1 LNHDA, CDR2 SQIVND (reference sequence). The chain couples TRBV19 to TRBJ1-4; no reliable D call. The sequenced material came from blood buffy coat. This TCR derives from a woman between 18 and 70 years old with a cervical HPV16 infection that either progressed to CIN3+ or cleared (not recorded which). This CDR3 is CASSMGFRRVNSPLFF. CDR3 DNA (partial): TGTGCCAGTAGTATGGGCTTTCGGAGAGTCAATTCACCA.